The 10 T cell receptor beta chains given below trace back to one sample, sequenced in a study of blood T cell repertoires in COVID-19. Only in-frame clones appear in the TCRdb table, and some are missing; sequencing was by immunoSEQ multiplex PCR. Of around 80,000 clones in the sample, 84% were seen once. The sequenced material came from peripheral blood. These TCRs come from a human donor in a cohort sampled during active COVID-19.

The rearrangement links TRBV4-1 to TRBJ1-6; 8 bases map to TRBD1. CDR1 and CDR2 (germline): MGHRA, YSYEKL. CDR3 length equals 17 residues. Trimming cost V 0 bases and J 5 bases; bases outside gene matches: 6. The CDR3 region is CASSQDGTGGNNSPLHF. CDR3 sequence (DNA): TGCGCCAGCAGCCAAGACGGGACAGGAGGGAATAATTCACCCCTCCACTTT.

This clone was seen only once. This chain joins TRBV14 and TRBJ2-7, with 8 bases matching TRBD2. J gave up 3 bases and V 0 bases, and 10 bases lay outside the gene matches. CDR3 length equals 17 residues. Germline values: CDR1 SGHDN, CDR2 FVKESK. Here the CDR3 reads CASSQDRGRGGLYEQYF. As DNA, the CDR3 is TGTGCCAGCAGCCAAGATCGGGGACGGGGGGGCCTCTACGAGCAGTACTTC.

The V gene is TRBV6-2 or TRBV6-3, the J gene TRBJ2-7, with D possibly TRBD2 on 6 matching bases. This CDR3 has 16 residues. Per the germline V gene, CDR1 is MNHEY and CDR2 is SVGEGT. V lost 0 bases and J 4 bases, leaving 16 bases between the germline ends. As DNA, the CDR3 is TGTGCCAGCAGTTACTCGACTTGGCGGGGAAGGTACGAGCAGTACTTC. This codes for CASSYSTWRGRYEQYF.

This chain joins TRBV6-1 and TRBJ1-5; a possible D gene is TRBD1 (5 bases). V lost 1 base to trimming and J lost 2 bases, with 9 bases between them. Per germline, CDR1 MNHNS and CDR2 SASEGT. CDR3 length: 15 amino acids. In nucleotides, the CDR3 is TGTGCCAGCAGTGAAGTGGGGGGAGGCAATCAGCCCCAGCATTTT. Its protein is CASSEVGGGNQPQHF.

This clone was detected once. J is TRBJ2-2 and V is TRBV18, with a tentative D call TRBD2 (6 bases). The germline gives CDR1 KGHSH, CDR2 LQKENI. This CDR3 spans 13 amino acids. Trimming removed 2 bases at V and 5 bases at J, with 6 bases between. CDR3 DNA sequence: TGTGCCAGCTCACCAAGCGGGACCGGGGAGCTGTTTTTT. Its protein is CASSPSGTGELFF.

This clone was detected only a few times. This chain connects TRBV4-1 to TRBJ1-2; TRBD1 is a possible D gene (6 bases). CDR3 size: 14 residues. The germline CDR1 and CDR2 sequences are MGHRA and YSYEKL. Trimming removed 3 bases from V and 4 bases from J, with 12 bases in between. In DNA form, the CDR3 reads TGCGCCAGCAGCCAGGGCAACAGGGCCTATGGCTACACCTTC. Translation gives CASSQGNRAYGYTF.

V usage is TRBV6-5 and J usage is TRBJ1-5, with 9 bases aligning to TRBD1. The CDR3 spans 15 residues. The germline V gene encodes CDR1 MNHEY and CDR2 SVGAGI. V lost 2 bases to trimming and J lost 4 bases; unmatched junction nucleotides: 3. The DNA of the CDR3 is TGTGCCAGCAGTTACAGACAGGGGGGGAATCAGCCCCAGCATTTT. This gives the protein CASSYRQGGNQPQHF.

V and J are TRBV2 and TRBJ1-5, with D possibly matching TRBD1 (5 bases). The germline gives CDR1 SNHLY, CDR2 FYNNEI. V dropped 0 bases and J dropped 5 bases, with 11 bases sitting between them. The CDR3 runs 15 residues. The DNA of the CDR3 is TGTGCCAGCAGTGAAGCGGGGGGGGTGTATCAGCCCCAGCATTTT. It encodes CASSEAGGVYQPQHF.

The chain carries TRBV7-9 and TRBJ1-1; D gene uncertain. The germline gives CDR1 SEHNR, CDR2 FQNEAQ (reference sequence). The length of the CDR3 is 14 residues. Deletions cut 5 bases from V and 4 bases from J, with 14 bases between. The CDR3: CASSPLEAGTEAFF. CDR3 in DNA: TGTGCCAGCAGCCCCCTAGAAGCCGGCACTGAAGCTTTCTTT.

This clone showed up just once. CDR3 residues: CASSRPGQAVSGANVLTF. In DNA form, the CDR3 reads TGTGCCAGCAGCCGCCCGGGACAAGCAGTCTCTGGGGCCAACGTCCTGACTTTC. The chain carries TRBV28 and TRBJ2-6, with D perhaps TRBD1 (6 bases). CDR3 length: 18 residues. CDR1 is MDHEN, CDR2 SYDVKM, per germline. V lost 6 bases, J lost 0 bases, and 18 bases lay in between. Drawing the rest from reference TRBV28 and TRBJ2-6, the complete variable domain is DVKVTQSSRYLVKRTGEKVFLECVQDMDHENMFWYRQDPGLGLRLIYFSYDVKMKEKGDIPEGYSVSREKKERFSLILESASTNQTSMYLCASSRPGQAVSGANVLTFGAGSRLTVL.